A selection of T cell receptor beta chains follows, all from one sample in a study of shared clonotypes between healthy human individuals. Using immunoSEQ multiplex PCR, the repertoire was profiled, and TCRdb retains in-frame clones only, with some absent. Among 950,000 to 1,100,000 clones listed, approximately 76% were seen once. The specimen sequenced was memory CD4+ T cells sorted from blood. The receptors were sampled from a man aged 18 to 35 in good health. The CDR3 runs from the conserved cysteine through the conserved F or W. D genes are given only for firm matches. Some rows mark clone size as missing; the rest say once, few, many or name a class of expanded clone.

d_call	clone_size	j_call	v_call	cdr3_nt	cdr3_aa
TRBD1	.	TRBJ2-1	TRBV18	TGTGCCAGCTCACTCACCGGACAGGGCTACAATGAGCAGTTCTTC	CASSLTGQGYNEQFF
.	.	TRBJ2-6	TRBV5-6	TGTGCCAGCAGCTTGTTCGTACAGGGTGATCCAGGGGCCAACGTCCTGACTTTC	CASSLFVQGDPGANVLTF
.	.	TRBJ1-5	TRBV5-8	TGTGCCAGCAGCTCATCCGGGACAAACGTCGCAAGTCAGCCCCAGCATTTT	CASSSSGTNVASQPQHF
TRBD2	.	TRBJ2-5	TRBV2	TGTGCCAGCGGGACTAGCGGGGGGGCCCAGTACTTC	CASGTSGGAQYF
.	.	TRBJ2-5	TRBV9	TGTGCCAGCAGCGTAGGGGATTTTGGAGGGGCAGGGGAGACCCAGTACTTC	CASSVGDFGGAGETQYF
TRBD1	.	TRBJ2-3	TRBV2	TGTGCCAGCAACGTACAGGGGGATGGCACAGATACGCAGTATTTT	CASNVQGDGTDTQYF
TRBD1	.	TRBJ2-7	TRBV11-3	TGTGCCAGCAGCTCTGACAGGGACGAGCAGTACTTC	CASSSDRDEQYF
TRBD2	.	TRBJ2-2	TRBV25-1	TGTGCCAGCAGTGACTGGAGGACTAGCGGGGCCGGGACCGGGGAGCTGTTTTTT	CASSDWRTSGAGTGELFF
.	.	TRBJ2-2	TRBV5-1	TGCGCCAGCAGCTTGGGGGCTAGCTATACCGGGGAGCTGTTTTTT	CASSLGASYTGELFF
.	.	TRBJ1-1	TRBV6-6	TGTGCCAGCAGTTACTCGACGTCCAAGAACACTGAAGCTTTCTTT	CASSYSTSKNTEAFF
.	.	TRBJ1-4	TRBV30	TGTGCCTGGAGTGTACTGGGGCTCCGAGAAAAACTGTTTTTT	CAWSVLGLREKLFF
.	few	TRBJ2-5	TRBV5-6	TGTGCCAGCTGCGCAGTCGGTACAGGCGACCAAGAGACCCAGTACTTC	CASCAVGTGDQETQYF
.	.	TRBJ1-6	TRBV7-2	TGTGCCAGCAGCTTAGGCGAGAGATCACCCCTCCACTTT	CASSLGERSPLHF
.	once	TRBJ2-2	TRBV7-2	TGTGCCAGCAGCTCCCCGAAGACCCTCACCGGGGAGCTGTTTTTT	CASSSPKTLTGELFF
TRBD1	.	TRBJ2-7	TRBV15	TGTGCCACCAGCAGGGAACCGGGACAGGGGGTGCGCGAGCAGTACTTC	CATSREPGQGVREQYF
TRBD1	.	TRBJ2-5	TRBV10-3	TGTGCCATCAGGAGGGGGCAGGGCCAAGAGACCCAGTACTTC	CAIRRGQGQETQYF
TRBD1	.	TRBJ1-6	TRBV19	TGTGCCAGTAGTGCCCGGGACAGGTATAATTCACCCCTCCACTTT	CASSARDRYNSPLHF
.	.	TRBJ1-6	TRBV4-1	TGCGCCAGCAGCACACAAAGACTGGAAGGATCACCCCTCCACTTT	CASSTQRLEGSPLHF
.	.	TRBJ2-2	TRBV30	TGTGCCTGGAGAAGGGGTCAGACAAACACCGGGGAGCTGTTTTTT	CAWRRGQTNTGELFF
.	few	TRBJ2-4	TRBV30	TGTGCCTGGAGTATATCCGGGGCGCTAGCCAAAAACATTCAGTACTTC	CAWSISGALAKNIQYF
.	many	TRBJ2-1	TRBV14	TGTGCCAGCAGCCAAGGTCGGGTACCCCCCTACAATGAGCAGTTCTTC	CASSQGRVPPYNEQFF
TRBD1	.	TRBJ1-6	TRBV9	TGTGCCAGCAGCGTAGTTGGGGGGACAGGGGGCTTGTCACCCCTCCACTTT	CASSVVGGTGGLSPLHF
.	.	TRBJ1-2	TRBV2	TGTGCCAGCAGTGATAGTCCCCCGGCCCGCGGCTACACCTTC	CASSDSPPARGYTF
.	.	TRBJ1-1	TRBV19	TGTGCCAGTAGTATAGGCTCAGGGAGTAAAGCTTTCTTT	CASSIGSGSKAFF
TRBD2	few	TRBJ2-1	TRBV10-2	TGCGCCAGCGGCGCCGGGACTAGCGGGAGGGAGCAGTTCTTC	CASGAGTSGREQFF
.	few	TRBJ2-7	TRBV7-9	TGTGCCAGCAGCTTAGTTTGGGGACCCAACGAGCAGTACTTC	CASSLVWGPNEQYF
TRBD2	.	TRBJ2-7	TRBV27	TGTGCCAGCAGTTTATACGCGGGAGGCGAGCAGTACTTC	CASSLYAGGEQYF
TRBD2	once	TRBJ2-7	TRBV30	TGTGCCTGGAGTGAACCCCTCTGGACTAGCGGGAGTTACGAGCAGTACTTC	CAWSEPLWTSGSYEQYF
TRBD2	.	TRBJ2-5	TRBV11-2	TGTGCCAGCAGAGCCACCGTCGGGTTGGCGGGAGGGGAAGAGACCCAGTACTTC	CASRATVGLAGGEETQYF
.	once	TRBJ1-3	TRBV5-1	TGCGCCAGCAGCTTGGGATCAGCCTCTGGAAACACCATATATTTT	CASSLGSASGNTIYF
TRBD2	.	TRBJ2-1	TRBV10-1	TGCGCCAGCAGTGGGAACTCTCTAGCGGCTATTTACAATGAGCAGTTCTTC	CASSGNSLAAIYNEQFF